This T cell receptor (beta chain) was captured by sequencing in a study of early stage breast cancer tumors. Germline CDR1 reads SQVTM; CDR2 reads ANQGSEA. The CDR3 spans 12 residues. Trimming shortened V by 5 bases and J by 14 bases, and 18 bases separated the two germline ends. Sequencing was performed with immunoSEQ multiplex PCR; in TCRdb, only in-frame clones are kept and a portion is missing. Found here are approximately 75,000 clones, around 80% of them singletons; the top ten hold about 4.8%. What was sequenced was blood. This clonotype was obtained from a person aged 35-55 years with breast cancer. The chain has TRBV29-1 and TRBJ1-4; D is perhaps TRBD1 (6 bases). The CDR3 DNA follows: TGCAGCGTTCGGGGCGAGGGGGGAGGTCTGTTTTTT. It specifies CSVRGEGGGLFF. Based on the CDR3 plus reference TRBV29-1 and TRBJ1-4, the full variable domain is SAVISQKPSRDICQRGTSLTIQCQVDSQVTMMFWYRQQPGQSLTLIATANQGSEATYESGFVIDKFPISRPNLTFSTLTVSNMSPEDSSIYLCSVRGEGGGLFFGSGTQLSVL.